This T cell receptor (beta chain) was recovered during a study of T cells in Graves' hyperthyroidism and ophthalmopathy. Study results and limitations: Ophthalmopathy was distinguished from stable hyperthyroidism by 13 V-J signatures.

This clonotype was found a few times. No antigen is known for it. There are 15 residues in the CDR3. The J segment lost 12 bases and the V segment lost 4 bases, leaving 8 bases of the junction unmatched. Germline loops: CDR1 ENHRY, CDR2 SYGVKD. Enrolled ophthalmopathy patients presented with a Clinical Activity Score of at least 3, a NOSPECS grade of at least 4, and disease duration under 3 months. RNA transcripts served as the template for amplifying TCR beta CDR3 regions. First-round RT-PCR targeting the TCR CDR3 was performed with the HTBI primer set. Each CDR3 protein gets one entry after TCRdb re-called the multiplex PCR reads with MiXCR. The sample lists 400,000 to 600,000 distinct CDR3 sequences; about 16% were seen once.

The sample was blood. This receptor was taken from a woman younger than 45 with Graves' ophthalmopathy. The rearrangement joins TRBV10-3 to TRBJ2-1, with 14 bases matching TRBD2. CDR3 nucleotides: TGTGCCATCAGTGCTGGGACTAGCGGGAGTAAGGCGCAGTTCTTC. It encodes CAISAGTSGSKAQFF.